A single T cell receptor beta chain is shown here with its context. The data originate from a study of PD-L1 blockade in urothelial cancer. Study at large: The year 2014 saw patients start atezolizumab, 1,200 mg intravenously every 3 weeks.

This table comes from immunoSEQ multiplex PCR, and its TCRdb copy is limited to in-frame clones, with some not included. The sample lists tens of thousands of clones, around 88% occurring once. Germline V gene data show CDR1 as SQVTM and CDR2 as ANQGSEA. CDR3 length equals 15 residues. V trimming: 3 bases; J trimming: 6 bases; junction bases outside the gene matches: 6. The time point: pretreatment peripheral blood. The starting material was PBMCs, obtained around atezolizumab (anti-PD-L1) treatment. The receptor was derived from a man aged 60 to 75 with urothelial cancer. V is TRBV29-1 and J is TRBJ2-1, with 12 positions matching TRBD1. The CDR3 DNA reads as TGCAGCGTTGACGTGCCGGGACAGGGGGCCAATGAGCAGTTCTTC. As protein: CSVDVPGQGANEQFF.